The T cell receptor (beta chain) under discussion was sequenced for a study of CD8 T cells in Susac syndrome. Random hexamers primed reverse transcription of about 0.5 to 1 ug RNA. Multiplex immunoSEQ PCR targeted 54 Vbeta and 13 Jbeta TCR beta segments. TCRdb redid the calling of the immunoSEQ multiplex PCR reads with MiXCR, one entry per CDR3 protein. The data contain more than 150,000 distinct CDR3 sequences, 85% to 95% of them singletons. TCR beta from blood CD8+ and CD4+ T cells was sequenced. The source material was CD8+ T cells from PBMCs. The sequence came from a human donor with multiple sclerosis.

CDR3: CASSTPWTGRAEANEKLFF. The CDR3 nucleotides read TGTGCCAGCAGTACTCCGTGGACAGGGCGGGCAGAGGCTAATGAAAAACTGTTTTTT. This chain connects TRBV2 to TRBJ1-4; 8 bases map to TRBD1. The CDR3 spans 19 residues. Germline loops: CDR1 SNHLY, CDR2 FYNNEI. V dropped 5 bases and J dropped 3; count of bases not matched to a gene: 17.